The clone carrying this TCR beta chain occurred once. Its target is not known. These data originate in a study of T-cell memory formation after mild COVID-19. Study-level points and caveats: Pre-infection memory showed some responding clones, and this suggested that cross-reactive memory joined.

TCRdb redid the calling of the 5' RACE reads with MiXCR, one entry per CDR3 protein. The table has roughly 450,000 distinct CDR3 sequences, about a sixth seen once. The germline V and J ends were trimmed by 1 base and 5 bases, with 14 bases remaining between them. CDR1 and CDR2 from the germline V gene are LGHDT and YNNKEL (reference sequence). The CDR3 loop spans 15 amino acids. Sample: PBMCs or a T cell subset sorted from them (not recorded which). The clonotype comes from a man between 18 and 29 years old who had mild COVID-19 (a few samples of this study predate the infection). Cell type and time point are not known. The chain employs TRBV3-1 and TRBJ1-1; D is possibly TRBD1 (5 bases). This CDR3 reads CASSQALGVRTEAFF. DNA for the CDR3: TGTGCCAGCAGCCAAGCGCTGGGGGTACGGACTGAAGCTTTCTTT.